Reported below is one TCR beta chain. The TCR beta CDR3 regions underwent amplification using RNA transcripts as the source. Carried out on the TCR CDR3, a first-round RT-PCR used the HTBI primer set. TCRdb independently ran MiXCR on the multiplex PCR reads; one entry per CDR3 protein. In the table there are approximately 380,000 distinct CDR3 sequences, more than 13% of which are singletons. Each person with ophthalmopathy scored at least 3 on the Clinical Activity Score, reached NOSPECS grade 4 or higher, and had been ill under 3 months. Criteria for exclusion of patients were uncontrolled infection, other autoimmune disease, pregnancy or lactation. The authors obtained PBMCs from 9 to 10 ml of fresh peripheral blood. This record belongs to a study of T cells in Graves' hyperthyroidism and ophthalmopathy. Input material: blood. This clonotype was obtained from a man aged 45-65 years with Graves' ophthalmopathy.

CDR3 residues: CAISGRQGGNQPQHF. CDR3 bases: TGTGCCATCAGTGGACGACAGGGTGGGAATCAGCCCCAGCATTTT. The J gene is TRBJ1-5, the V gene TRBV10-3; 7 positions agree with TRBD1. The CDR3 is 15 residues long. V was pared by 4 bases and J by 4 bases, with 7 bases of the junction left unmatched. Germline CDR1 and CDR2: ENHRY and SYGVKD.